Listed below are T cell receptor beta chains from one sample, sequenced in a study of tumor and adjacent non-tumor tissue in lung cancer. TCRdb re-called the multiplex PCR reads through MiXCR, storing one row per CDR3 protein. The sample records 90,000 to 100,000 distinct CDR3 sequences, about 80% being singletons. Material: distant non-tumor lung tissue. The receptors stem from a man in his fifties or sixties with small cell lung cancer. Each CDR3 is given with its conserved first and last residue. A D gene is named only where the DNA matches it firmly. Clone size is given for some rows only: seen once, a few or many times, or a class if the clone is expanded.

V	D	size	J	CDR3	DNA
TRBV12-5	TRBD1	-	TRBJ2-1	CASGPWIGGFGSYNEQFF	TGTGCTAGTGGTCCCTGGATAGGGGGCTTCGGCTCCTACAATGAGCAGTTCTTT
TRBV12-3/TRBV12-4	-	many	TRBJ2-4	CASTPDTGVTKNIQYF	TGTGCCAGCACCCCGGACACGGGGGTAACCAAAAACATTCAGTACTTC
TRBV6-2/TRBV6-3	-	-	TRBJ1-1	CTSSYTTEAFF	TGTACCAGTAGTTATACCACTGAAGCTTTCTTC
TRBV29-1	-	-	TRBJ1-1	CSASTAMNTEAFF	TGTAGCGCCTCGACAGCCATGAACACTGAAGCTTTCTTT
TRBV10-2	-	once	TRBJ2-1	CASCEAGHGEQFF	TGCGCCAGCTGTGAGGCTGGCCATGGTGAGCAGTTCTTC
TRBV12-3/TRBV12-4	TRBD2	-	TRBJ2-1	CGSSPGLADYNEQFF	TGTGGCAGTAGCCCCGGACTAGCGGATTACAATGAGCAGTTCTTC
TRBV6-1	-	-	TRBJ2-3	CASSEFGGLPDTPYF	TGTGCCAGCAGTGAATTTGGGGGGCTCCCAGATACACCGTATTTT
TRBV20-1	TRBD2	-	TRBJ2-1	CSVHTSGGDSSYNEQFF	TGCAGTGTTCATACTAGCGGAGGCGACAGCTCCTACAATGAGCAGTTCTTC
TRBV20-1	-	few	TRBJ2-3	CSARDPAPDRQYF	TGCAGTGCTAGAGATCCAGCCCCTGATAGGCAGTATTTT
TRBV9	-	-	TRBJ2-2	CASSVGTGELFF	TGTGCCAGCAGCGTGGGCACCGGGGAGCTGTTTTTT
TRBV4-1	-	-	TRBJ1-1	CATSQASGRGTEAFF	TGCGCCACTAGCCAAGCTTCAGGGCGCGGCACTGAAGCTTTCTTT
TRBV6-1	-	-	TRBJ1-5	CASMVGDQSQHF	TGTGCCAGCATGGTAGGGGATCAGTCCCAGCATTTT
TRBV5-5	TRBD2	few	TRBJ2-7	CTSSPWTSGYEQYF	TGTACCAGTAGCCCCTGGACTAGCGGCTACGAGCAGTACTTC
TRBV29-1	-	-	TRBJ2-3	CSAGGARDTQYF	TGCAGTGCTGGGGGGGCGCGAGATACGCAGTATTTT
TRBV7-9	TRBD1	-	TRBJ2-2	CASLSSGTGITGELFF	TGTGCCAGCTTATCGTCCGGGACAGGGATCACCGGGGAGCTGTTTTTT
TRBV29-1	TRBD1	-	TRBJ2-1	CSVERRDRGYDRLFF	TGCAGCGTTGAACGTCGAGACAGGGGGTACGATAGGCTGTTCTTC
TRBV29-1	TRBD1	-	TRBJ1-1	CSVTRDRGFSAASF	TGCAGCGTGACCCGGGACAGGGGGTTCAGTGCGGCTTCCTTT
TRBV24-1	TRBD2	-	TRBJ2-3	CVTSDRGTSGFYTQYF	TGTGTCACCAGTGATCGCGGGACTAGCGGTTTCTATACGCAGTATTTT
TRBV12-3/TRBV12-4	-	-	TRBJ2-2	CASSSTQITGELSF	TGTGCCAGCAGCTCTACTCAGATCACCGGGGAGCTCTCTTTT
TRBV24-1	-	-	TRBJ2-1	CATSGDSNEQFF	TGTGCCACCAGTGGGGACTCTAATGAGCAGTTCTTC
TRBV11-3	TRBD1	few	TRBJ2-1	CASSLPGGQIPYNEQFF	TGTGCCAGCAGCTTACCAGGGGGCCAAATCCCTTACAATGAGCAGTTCTTC
TRBV5-1	TRBD1	-	TRBJ2-2	CASSPRAGDSRELFF	TGCGCCAGCAGCCCTAGGGCAGGGGACAGCAGGGAGCTGTTTTTT
TRBV6-1	-	-	TRBJ2-3	CASGELVGDTDTQYF	TGTGCCAGCGGTGAACTAGTGGGAGACACAGATACGCAGTATTTT
TRBV30	TRBD1	-	TRBJ1-5	CVWRGGTGGKQPQHF	TGTGTCTGGAGAGGTGGGACAGGGGGCAAACAGCCCCAGCATTTT
TRBV28	-	-	TRBJ2-7	CASMVEPQDYEQYF	TGTGCCAGCATGGTCGAGCCGCAAGACTACGAGCAGTACTTC
TRBV12-3/TRBV12-4	-	-	TRBJ2-1	CASSLVQSHNEQFF	TGTGCCAGCAGTTTAGTACAATCCCACAATGAGCAGTTCTTC
TRBV11-2	TRBD1	-	TRBJ2-5	CASSSARQGAEPQYF	TGTGCCAGCAGCTCAGCTCGACAGGGGGCAGAGCCCCAGTACTTC
TRBV29-1	-	-	TRBJ2-3	CSVERFSSTNTQYF	TGCAGCGTTGAGCGGTTTAGCAGCACAAATACGCAGTATTTT
TRBV5-6	TRBD1	-	TRBJ1-1	CASSLASGTANTEVLF	TGTGCCAGCAGTTTGGCCTCCGGGACAGCGAACACTGAAGTTTTGTTT
TRBV6-1	-	-	TRBJ2-5	CASSGIPLAGEGETQYF	TGTGCCAGCAGTGGAATTCCGCTAGCCGGAGAGGGAGAGACGCAGTACTTC
TRBV11-2	-	-	TRBJ2-1	CTIQRRQGDNEQLF	TGTACCATCCAGAGGCGGCAGGGCGACAATGAGCAGTTATTC
TRBV11-2	-	-	TRBJ2-1	CANSLEAGLVELFF	TGTGCCAATAGTTTAGAGGCAGGGTTGGTTGAGCTGTTCTTC
TRBV6-5	-	-	TRBJ2-5	CVTTPDYLYQETQYF	TGTGTCACCACCCCGGACTACCTGTACCAAGAGACCCAGTACTTC
TRBV29-1	TRBD1	-	TRBJ2-7	CNATPIKQGQFNEQYF	TGCAACGCTACCCCCATCAAACAGGGGCAATTCAACGAGCAGTACTTC
TRBV6-5	-	-	TRBJ1-6	CASSGTRGSPLHF	TGTGCCAGCAGTGGCACCAGGGGTTCACCCCTCCACTTT
TRBV28	-	-	TRBJ1-6	CASSFMVSPLHF	TGTGCCAGCAGTTTCATGGTTTCACCCCTCCACTTT
TRBV6-5	-	-	TRBJ1-1	CASRPGEGSPIRAEAFF	TGTGCCAGCAGACCGGGGGAGGGGTCCCCTATACGTGCTGAAGCCTTCTTT
TRBV29-1	-	-	TRBJ2-2	CSVEKGDTVTGELFF	TGCAGCGTAGAAAAGGGGGACACGGTCACCGGGGAGCTGTTTTTT
TRBV5-1	TRBD2	-	TRBJ2-1	CASTHSGVVGNEQFF	TGCGCCAGCACCCATAGCGGGGTAGTTGGGAATGAGCAGTTCTTC
TRBV11-2	TRBD2	-	TRBJ2-1	CASSQGLAGVNEQFF	TGTGCCAGCAGCCAAGGACTAGCGGGGGTGAATGAGCAGTTCTTC
TRBV29-1	-	-	TRBJ1-2	CSVEGLNYGYIF	TGCAGCGTTGAAGGACTTAACTATGGCTACATCTTC
TRBV5-4	-	-	TRBJ2-3	CANSQGEDKQYF	TGTGCCAACAGCCAAGGGGAAGATAAGCAGTATTTT
TRBV11-2	-	-	TRBJ2-4	CAISLEAAGIQYF	TGTGCCATCAGTTTAGAGGCAGCGGGCATTCAGTACTTC
TRBV12-3/TRBV12-4	TRBD1	-	TRBJ1-4	CASTLTGRETNEKLFF	TGTGCCAGCACCTTGACAGGGAGGGAAACTAATGAGAAACTGTTTTTT
TRBV5-5	-	many	TRBJ1-6	CASSGRMNGYNSPLHF	TGTGCCAGCAGCGGACGGATGAATGGCTATAATTCACCCCTCCACTTT
TRBV5-1	-	few	TRBJ1-1	CASSQAQGTRTEAFF	TGCGCCAGCAGCCAAGCTCAGGGGACGCGAACTGAAGCTTTCTTT
TRBV29-1	TRBD2	-	TRBJ2-3	CSVDSGRSIDTQYF	TGCAGCGTTGACAGCGGGAGGAGTATAGATACACAGTATTTT
TRBV12-3/TRBV12-4	TRBD1	-	TRBJ2-5	CASSLMDREGTQNF	TGTGCCAGCAGTCTAATGGACAGGGAAGGGACCCAGAACTTC
TRBV4-1	-	-	TRBJ2-7	CASGQDQRNAYDEQYF	TGCGCCAGCGGTCAAGATCAGCGGAACGCCTACGACGAGCAGTACTTC
TRBV4-2	-	-	TRBJ2-5	CASSHGSRQEIQYF	TGTGCCAGCAGCCATGGGAGCAGGCAAGAGATCCAATACTTC
TRBV11-2	-	once	TRBJ1-6	CAIRLAPAGTGSHLHF	TGTGCCATCAGGTTAGCCCCCGCGGGCACGGGGTCACACCTCCACTTT
TRBV20-1	-	-	TRBJ2-1	CSARLVENEQFF	TGCAGTGCTAGACTAGTGGAGAATGAGCAGTTCTTC